Following are 31 T cell receptor beta chains from one sample sequenced in a study of T cell clonotyping in hematopoietic cell transplantation. Clones were read by immunoSEQ multiplex PCR, and TCRdb kept only the in-frame ones, dropping some. The sample shows about 15,000 clones, over 55% of them seen only once. The sequenced material came from peripheral blood mononuclear cells. The receptors stem from a woman aged 60-75 years in good health. Some clones in this sample may be carry-over from other donors' samples.

The rearrangement uses TRBV6-5 and TRBJ1-1; possible D gene TRBD1, 5 bases. The V end lost 1 base, the J end lost 4 bases, and 13 bases lay between the germline ends. The germline V gene encodes CDR1 MNHEY and CDR2 SVGAGI. The CDR3 covers 15 residues. The CDR3 DNA reads as TGTGCCAGCAGTTACTGGGGGAGGAGTGGCACTGAAGCTTTCTTT. Its translation is CASSYWGRSGTEAFF.

The chain joins TRBV9 to TRBJ2-7, with D unclear. CDR3 length: 13 amino acids. CDR1 SGDLS and CDR2 YYNGEE come from the germline V gene. V gave up 2 bases and J gave up 3 bases, with 9 bases separating them. The CDR3 reads CASSVDGFYEQYF. CDR3 nucleotide sequence: TGTGCCAGCAGCGTGGACGGCTTCTACGAGCAGTACTTC.

This sequence joins TRBV9 and TRBJ1-3; the D is unclear. This CDR3 comprises 16 residues. In germline, CDR1 is SGDLS, CDR2 YYNGEE. V was cut by 3 bases and J by 3 bases, with 16 bases left in between. The CDR3 DNA is TGTGCCAGCAGCGCACCCCGGCCTATGAGTGGAAACACCATATATTTT. Encoded protein: CASSAPRPMSGNTIYF.

The rearrangement links TRBV29-1 to TRBJ2-7; a weak D match, TRBD2 (6 bases). The germline gives CDR1 SQVTM, CDR2 ANQGSEA. The CDR3 is 13 amino acids. V was cut by 2 bases and J by 6 bases, with 14 bases left in between. In DNA form, the CDR3 reads TGCAGCGTTGAACGGAGGCAGGGAGGCGAGCAGTACTTC. Amino acid sequence: CSVERRQGGEQYF.

For this clone: The junction and the germline gene differ at one end; a read error may be behind it. The chain combines TRBV5-4 with TRBJ2-3; possible D gene TRBD2, 7 bases. Looked up from germline, CDR1 is SGHNT and CDR2 is YYREEE (reference sequence). The CDR3 covers 13 residues. For the CDR3, the DNA is TGTGCCAGCAGCTCGCCGGAAGGGGGAGGGATGAATTTT. Amino acid sequence: CASSSPEGGGMNF. Variable domain in full (rest from reference TRBV5-4 and TRBJ2-3): ETGVTQSPTHLIKTRGQQVTLRCSSQSGHNTVSWYQQALGQGPQFIFQYYREEENGRGNFPPRFSGLQFPNYSSELNVNALELDDSALYLCASSSPEGGGMNFGPGTRLTVL.

The chain uses TRBV5-1 and TRBJ2-1; maybe TRBD2 (5 bases). V gave up 1 base and J gave up 2 bases, with 10 bases separating them. CDR3 size: 15 residues. The V gene's germline CDR1 is SGHRS and CDR2 YFSETQ. The CDR3 coding sequence is TGCGCCAGCAGCTTGCAGCCGGGAACCTACAATGAGCAGTTCTTC. Translated, it gives CASSLQPGTYNEQFF.

This chain connects TRBV4-3 to TRBJ2-7; D remains ambiguous. From germline, CDR1 is LGHNA and CDR2 YSLEER. The CDR3 extends over 15 amino acids. The germline V and J ends were trimmed by 0 bases and 2 bases, with 11 bases remaining between them. The CDR3 region has the DNA TGCGCCAGCAGCCAAGATCTTACGAGGACCTACGAGCAGTACTTC. Translating it yields CASSQDLTRTYEQYF.

Only a few counts were recorded for this clone. The chain combines TRBV6-6 with TRBJ2-2; D unclear. The V and J ends lost 4 bases and 0 bases respectively, with 6 bases between them. Germline V gives CDR1 MNHNY, CDR2 SVGAGI (reference sequence). The length of the CDR3 is 14 residues. The CDR3, as DNA: TGTGCCAGCAGTTGGGCAACGAACACCGGGGAGCTGTTTTTT. Translating gives CASSWATNTGELFF.

The gene calls are TRBV29-1 and TRBJ1-2, with a tentative D call TRBD1 (6 bases). CDR1 and CDR2 (germline): SQVTM, ANQGSEA. CDR3 length: 15 amino acids. The ends were cut back, 0 bases at V and 3 bases at J, with 14 bases in the middle. The CDR3 loop is CSVEDQGPGYYGYTF. CDR3 sequence (DNA): TGCAGCGTTGAAGATCAGGGGCCGGGATACTATGGCTACACCTTC. The entire variable domain, with the rest obtained from reference TRBV29-1 and TRBJ1-2, is as follows: SAVISQKPSRDICQRGTSLTIQCQVDSQVTMMFWYRQQPGQSLTLIATANQGSEATYESGFVIDKFPISRPNLTFSTLTVSNMSPEDSSIYLCSVEDQGPGYYGYTFGSGTRLTVV.

The chain has TRBV29-1 and TRBJ2-7; D may correspond to TRBD1 or TRBD2 (5 bases each). This CDR3 is built from 12 residues. The germline CDR1 and CDR2 sequences are SQVTM and ANQGSEA. The CDR3 DNA follows: TGCAGTGCGCAGGGACCCGTGGCCGAGCAGTACTTC. This encodes CSAQGPVAEQYF.

This clone was found a few times. This chain uses TRBV19 with TRBJ1-5; 8 positions agree with TRBD1. The J segment lost 7 bases and the V segment lost 1 base, leaving 12 bases of the junction unmatched. Germline CDR1 reads LNHDA; CDR2 reads SQIVND (reference sequence). The CDR3 contains 17 residues. CDR3 DNA: TGTGCCAGTAGTATAGCCCCCCCCCAGGGGGCAGGGCAGCCCCAGCATTTT. Its protein product is CASSIAPPQGAGQPQHF.

V usage is TRBV13 and J usage is TRBJ2-5, with D perhaps matching TRBD2 (6 bases). The CDR3 loop spans 16 amino acids. The germline V gene has CDR1 PRHDT and CDR2 FYEKMQ (reference sequence). V gave up 4 bases and J gave up 0 bases, with 15 bases separating them. This CDR3 is CASSSPTRTDQETQYF. The CDR3, as DNA: TGTGCCAGCAGCTCCCCGACTAGAACCGACCAAGAGACCCAGTACTTC.

This clone was counted a few times. The genes are TRBV7-3 and TRBJ2-7; tentatively, D is TRBD2 (6 bases). Germline CDR1 and CDR2: SGHTA and FQGTGA. Trimming shortened V by 0 bases and J by 4 bases, and 13 bases separated the two germline ends. This CDR3 comprises 15 residues. As DNA, the CDR3 is TGTGCCAGCAGCTTAACGGGGGGTGGAGGGTACGAGCAGTACTTC. Translation: CASSLTGGGGYEQYF. The full variable domain, rest sourced from reference TRBV7-3 and TRBJ2-7, is GAGVSQTPSNKVTEKGKYVELRCDPISGHTALYWYRQSLGQGPEFLIYFQGTGAADDSGLPNDRFFAVRPEGSVSTLKIQRTERGDSAVYLCASSLTGGGGYEQYFGPGTRLTVT.

The chain combines TRBV19 with TRBJ2-7; 10 nucleotides line up with TRBD1. This CDR3 contains 15 residues. The ends lost 5 bases at V and 2 bases at J; junction bases unmatched: 6. Germline lookup yields CDR1 LNHDA and CDR2 SQIVND (reference sequence). For the CDR3, the DNA is TGTGCCAGTAGTTGGGGGACAGGGGCCACCTACGAGCAGTACTTC. Translation: CASSWGTGATYEQYF.

This chain uses TRBV2 with TRBJ2-7, with TRBD1 matching 8 bases. V shed 5 bases, J shed 2 bases, and the junction held 2 bases outside the gene matches. This CDR3 region has 13 residues. Germline V gene data show CDR1 as SNHLY and CDR2 as FYNNEI. CDR3 bases: TGTGCCAGCAGTTCGACAGGGGCCTACGAGCAGTACTTC. It codes for CASSSTGAYEQYF.

This clone has only a few counts. In nucleotides, the CDR3 is TGCGCCAGCAGCCGAAGGGAAGAGACTGAAGCTTTCTTT. It encodes CASSRREETEAFF. This chain connects TRBV4-1 to TRBJ1-1; no clear D gene. CDR3 length: 13 amino acids. V lost 4 bases to trimming and J lost 5 bases, with 11 bases between them. In germline, CDR1 is MGHRA, CDR2 YSYEKL.

The chain employs TRBV6-6 and TRBJ1-5; 7 positions match TRBD1. The V segment lost 7 bases and the J segment 4 bases; nucleotides outside the gene matches: 7. This CDR3 is 14 amino acids long. The germline V gene encodes CDR1 MNHNY and CDR2 SVGAGI (reference sequence). CDR3 in amino acids: CASNSRGSNQPQHF. The CDR3 bases are TGTGCCAGCAATTCCAGGGGGAGTAATCAGCCCCAGCATTTT.

The V gene is TRBV30, the J gene TRBJ1-3, with 8 nucleotides matching TRBD1. Germline CDR1 GTSNPN, CDR2 SVGIG (reference sequence). V gave up 2 bases and J gave up 4 bases; unmatched junction bases: 13. The CDR3 has 17 residues. Here the CDR3 DNA reads TGTGCCTGGAGTAAGGCAGGGGGCGCTTTTTCCGGAAACACCATATATTTT. Protein sequence: CAWSKAGGAFSGNTIYF.

The chain uses TRBV10-3 and TRBJ1-1; D ambiguous. Trimming pared 0 bases from V and 0 bases from J, leaving 11 bases between. Per the germline V gene, CDR1 is ENHRY and CDR2 is SYGVKD. This CDR3 has 16 residues. In nucleotides, the CDR3 is TGTGCCATCAGTGAGTCGGTACAGCAGATGAACACTGAAGCTTTCTTT. Translated: CAISESVQQMNTEAFF.

The chain combines TRBV5-1 with TRBJ2-1; D is ambiguous. Germline loops: CDR1 SGHRS, CDR2 YFSETQ. Trimming pared 0 bases from V and 6 bases from J, leaving 10 bases between. This CDR3 has 14 amino acids. The CDR3: CASSLDGQINEQFF. DNA for the CDR3: TGCGCCAGCAGCTTGGACGGGCAGATCAATGAGCAGTTCTTC.

This chain connects TRBV27 to TRBJ2-1, with TRBD2 identical over 10 bases. V lost 5 bases, J lost 5 bases, and 6 bases stayed unmatched. The CDR3 consists of 15 residues. Germline V gene data show CDR1 as MNHEY and CDR2 as SMNVEV (reference sequence). CDR3 sequence reads: CASSQGLASDNEQFF. As DNA, the CDR3 is TGTGCCAGCAGTCAGGGACTAGCGTCCGACAATGAGCAGTTCTTC.

This chain uses TRBV14 with TRBJ2-7; the D gene is possibly TRBD1 (6 bases). Germline V gene data show CDR1 as SGHDN and CDR2 as FVKESK. V was cut by 1 base and J by 2 bases, with 15 bases left in between. The CDR3 covers 16 residues. CDR3 DNA sequence: TGTGCCAGCAGCCAAGGGGACAAGAGGGGAACCTACGAGCAGTACTTC. This codes for CASSQGDKRGTYEQYF.

The chain carries TRBV2 and TRBJ1-1, with 10 bases fitting TRBD1. The V gene end was trimmed by 4 bases and the J gene end by 8 bases; junction bases not matched to a gene: 1. Per the germline V gene, CDR1 is SNHLY and CDR2 is FYNNEI. The CDR3 is 12 residues long. For the CDR3, the DNA is TGTGCCAGCAGTGCGGACAGGGGGGAAGCTTTCTTT. Translation gives CASSADRGEAFF.

The chain recombines TRBV6-5 with TRBJ1-2, with D tentatively TRBD1 (5 bases). The CDR3 sequence is 14 residues long. In germline, CDR1 is MNHEY, CDR2 SVGAGI. Trimming stripped 7 bases from V and 4 bases from J, with 16 bases between. The CDR3 DNA reads as TGTGCCAGCACGGAGGGCCGGGGGACCTATGGCTACACCTTC. Its translation is CASTEGRGTYGYTF.

This clone was detected a few times. The V call is TRBV4-1, the J call TRBJ1-1, with no clear D. Germline V lookup: CDR1 MGHRA, CDR2 YSYEKL. The CDR3 length is 12 residues. V shed 4 bases and J shed 8 bases, with 11 bases lying between them. The CDR3 spells CASSRPGGEAFF. CDR3 DNA: TGCGCCAGCAGCCGCCCGGGAGGGGAAGCTTTCTTT.

The V call is TRBV27, the J call TRBJ2-7; D might be TRBD1 (5 bases). Trimming took off 10 bases at V and 0 bases at J, with 13 bases between the two ends. The CDR3 is 13 residues long. Per the germline V gene, CDR1 is MNHEY and CDR2 is SMNVEV (reference sequence). DNA of the CDR3: TGTGCCACCCAGGGCAGCGACTCCTACGAGCAGTACTTC. Translation gives CATQGSDSYEQYF.

The chain uses TRBV7-2 and TRBJ2-5; 9 bases are shared with TRBD2. The CDR3 sequence is 15 residues long. Germline V gives CDR1 SGHTA, CDR2 FQGNSA. Trimming at V came to 5 bases and at J to 6 bases, leaving 10 bases not matched to a gene. The chain's CDR3 is CASSTISGSSQTQYF. The CDR3 bases are TGTGCCAGCAGCACAATTAGCGGGAGCTCGCAGACCCAGTACTTC.

This sequence joins TRBV4-1 and TRBJ1-2, with 7 positions matching TRBD1. Germline assignment: CDR1 MGHRA and CDR2 YSYEKL. The CDR3 spans 15 residues. V lost 4 bases to trimming and J lost 1 base; unmatched junction nucleotides: 6. The CDR3 region is CASSPSTGNNYGYTF. CDR3 in DNA: TGCGCCAGCAGCCCTTCGACAGGGAATAACTATGGCTACACCTTC.

The chain joins TRBV27 to TRBJ1-2, with D possibly TRBD1 on 5 matching bases. The V gene's germline CDR1 is MNHEY and CDR2 SMNVEV (reference sequence). The CDR3 consists of 14 residues. Trimming took off 2 bases at V and 4 bases at J, with 11 bases between the two ends. The DNA of the CDR3 is TGTGCCAGCAGTTTAGAGGGACCAGGCTATGGCTACACCTTC. It is translated as CASSLEGPGYGYTF.

This chain joins TRBV30 and TRBJ1-5, with D unresolved. The CDR3 consists of 13 residues. With 2 bases removed from V and 5 bases from J, the gap between germline ends came to 10 bases. Germline V gene data show CDR1 as GTSNPN and CDR2 as SVGIG (reference sequence). The CDR3 here is CAWSRGYDQPQHF. DNA for the CDR3: TGTGCCTGGAGTCGAGGGTATGATCAGCCCCAGCATTTT.

The J gene is TRBJ2-3, the V gene TRBV27, with D maybe TRBD2 (7 bases). Between the trimmed V and J ends, which lost 6 bases and 2 bases, there was a span of 15 bases. The CDR3 runs to 15 residues. Germline lookup yields CDR1 MNHEY and CDR2 SMNVEV (reference sequence). The CDR3 protein is CASRNPGGLTDTQYF. CDR3 nucleotides: TGTGCCAGCAGAAACCCGGGGGGCCTCACAGATACGCAGTATTTT.